Listed here are 28 T cell receptor beta chains from one sample, sequenced in a study of OX40 agonist ivuxolimab in advanced cancers. TCRdb keeps only in-frame clones here, not all; method: immunoSEQ multiplex PCR. The table has 55,000 to 70,000 clones, 84% seen once. The sequenced sample was CD4+ or CD8+ T cells sorted from blood, obtained in a trial of the OX40 agonist ivuxolimab. These receptor sequences come from an adult with an advanced solid tumor such as melanoma, head and neck, liver or kidney cancer.

This sequence joins TRBV2 and TRBJ1-2, with D perhaps matching TRBD1 (5 bases). V lost 5 bases to trimming and J lost 0 bases, with 10 bases between them. CDR1 SNHLY and CDR2 FYNNEI come from the germline V gene. The CDR3 runs to 14 residues. The DNA of the CDR3 is TGTGCCAGCAGTTCGCAGGGTGCTAACTATGGCTACACCTTC. Translation gives CASSSQGANYGYTF.

The genes are TRBV7-8 and TRBJ2-1; D is possibly TRBD2 (5 bases). V was shortened by 6 bases and J by 7 bases, with 16 bases between the two germline ends. CDR1 and CDR2 from the germline V gene are SGHVS and FQNEAQ. The CDR3 is made up of 14 amino acids. This CDR3 reads CASSGWETQNEQFF. In DNA, the CDR3 is TGTGCCAGCAGTGGGTGGGAGACTCAGAATGAGCAGTTCTTC.

The chain combines TRBV28 with TRBJ1-5, with D uncertain. Between the trimmed V and J ends, which lost 8 bases and 5 bases, there was a span of 13 bases. The CDR3 loop spans 13 amino acids. Germline CDR1 is MDHEN and CDR2 is SYDVKM. The CDR3 DNA reads TGTGCCAGCGATGAGGGAATGGATCAGCCCCAGCATTTT. It yields the protein CASDEGMDQPQHF.

This clone has just one count. The chain recombines TRBV7-9 with TRBJ1-4, with D perhaps TRBD1 (6 bases). The CDR3 is 15 residues long. V lost 2 bases to trimming and J lost 6 bases, with 13 bases between them. Germline CDR1 SEHNR, CDR2 FQNEAQ (reference sequence). The CDR3 DNA follows: TGTGCCAGCAGCTTACCTCGAGGGGGAGATGAAAAACTGTTTTTT. This encodes CASSLPRGGDEKLFF.

J is TRBJ2-7 and V is TRBV19; perhaps TRBD1 as D (6 bases). The CDR3 is 12 residues long. The germline gives CDR1 LNHDA, CDR2 SQIVND (reference sequence). Trimming pared 5 bases from V and 7 bases from J, leaving 12 bases between. In DNA, the CDR3 is TGTGCCAGTAGTCAGGGGCGTGGGGAGCAGTACTTC. This codes for CASSQGRGEQYF.

The chain uses TRBV28 and TRBJ2-4; the D gene is possibly TRBD1 (5 bases). Germline loops: CDR1 MDHEN, CDR2 SYDVKM. The CDR3 contains 13 residues. Between the trimmed V and J ends, which lost 10 bases and 2 bases, there was a span of 12 bases. CDR3 bases: TGTGCCATTGCAGGGTCGCCCAAAAACATTCAGTACTTC. Its translation is CAIAGSPKNIQYF.

The rearrangement uses TRBV14 and TRBJ2-7; no definite D call. The germline gives CDR1 SGHDN, CDR2 FVKESK. The CDR3 covers 12 residues. The V gene lost 1 base and the J gene lost 3 bases, with 4 bases spanning the gap. DNA for the CDR3: TGTGCCAGCAGCCAAGTTGGCTACGAGCAGTACTTC. This translates into CASSQVGYEQYF.

This clone was recorded only once. Sequence at one end of the junction differs from germline and may be a read error. The chain employs TRBV7-7 and TRBJ2-5, with D possibly being TRBD2 (5 bases). In germline, CDR1 is SSHAT, CDR2 FNYEAQ (reference sequence). The CDR3 extends over 14 amino acids. The CDR3 coding sequence is TGTGCTAGCAGCTTAGACTTTAGCGTAGAGACCCAGTACTTC. It codes for CASSLDFSVETQYF.

The chain carries TRBV28 and TRBJ1-2; no reliable D call. The germline V and J ends were trimmed by 3 bases and 4 bases, with 15 bases remaining between them. The CDR3 extends over 15 amino acids. Germline V gives CDR1 MDHEN, CDR2 SYDVKM. The CDR3 spells CASSFPGVRSYGYTF. The DNA of the CDR3 is TGTGCCAGCAGTTTCCCTGGGGTCCGCTCCTATGGCTACACCTTC.

This clone was counted once. J is TRBJ1-3 and V is TRBV28; D remains ambiguous. The CDR3 has 14 residues. V lost 5 bases and J 0 bases, leaving 8 bases between the germline ends. Per the germline V gene, CDR1 is MDHEN and CDR2 is SYDVKM. The CDR3 loop reads CASSPRISGNTIYF. Here the CDR3 DNA reads TGTGCCAGCAGTCCACGGATCTCTGGAAACACCATATATTTT. The full variable domain, in which reference TRBV28 and TRBJ1-3 provide the parts outside the CDR3, is DVKVTQSSRYLVKRTGEKVFLECVQDMDHENMFWYRQDPGLGLRLIYFSYDVKMKEKGDIPEGYSVSREKKERFSLILESASTNQTSMYLCASSPRISGNTIYFGEGSWLTVV.

V and J are TRBV30 and TRBJ1-2; D gene ambiguous. CDR3 length equals 15 residues. V was pared by 4 bases and J by 0 bases, with 15 bases between. The V gene's germline CDR1 is GTSNPN and CDR2 SVGIG (reference sequence). CDR3 in amino acids: CAWTRTLEANYGYTF. In DNA form, the CDR3 reads TGTGCCTGGACCAGGACCCTCGAAGCTAACTATGGCTACACCTTC.

This clone was found a few times. This chain connects TRBV2 to TRBJ1-2, with unresolved D. Germline-derived CDR1 and CDR2 are SNHLY and FYNNEI. This CDR3 has 11 residues. Trimming shortened V by 7 bases and J by 7 bases, and 10 bases separated the two germline ends. The DNA of the CDR3 is TGTGCCAGCACCCAGGAGGGTGGCTACACCTTC. It is translated as CASTQEGGYTF.

This chain joins TRBV4-1 and TRBJ2-1; weak D call: TRBD1 (6 bases). V lost 4 bases and J 9 bases, leaving 25 bases between the germline ends. From germline, CDR1 is MGHRA and CDR2 YSYEKL. CDR3 size: 17 residues. The CDR3: CASSPIPPGDGAGEQFF. CDR3 bases: TGCGCCAGCAGCCCCATCCCCCCAGGGGACGGGGCGGGTGAGCAGTTCTTC.

The chain combines TRBV10-3 with TRBJ2-6; TRBD2 is a possible D gene (6 bases). From germline, CDR1 is ENHRY and CDR2 SYGVKD. The CDR3 has 19 residues. Trimming stripped 3 bases from V and 0 bases from J, with 18 bases between. This CDR3 reads CAISETWLAQLSGANVLTF. CDR3 DNA: TGTGCCATCAGTGAAACGTGGCTAGCGCAACTCTCTGGGGCCAACGTCCTGACTTTC.

V usage is TRBV7-3 and J usage is TRBJ2-1; either TRBD1 or TRBD2 may supply D (5 bases each). The CDR3 extends over 14 amino acids. The germline V gene has CDR1 SGHTA and CDR2 FQGTGA. V lost 2 bases to trimming and J lost 9 bases, with 14 bases between them. The CDR3 DNA follows: TGTGCCAGCAGCTTACGTGGGACGACGGGTGAGCAGTTCTTC. Encoded protein: CASSLRGTTGEQFF.

This clone was recorded a few times. CDR3 in amino acids: CASSVGVSGAYEQYF. The CDR3 DNA reads TGTGCCAGCAGCGTTGGGGTCTCAGGGGCCTACGAGCAGTACTTC. The gene calls are TRBV5-4 and TRBJ2-7; tentatively, D is TRBD1 (6 bases). The ends were cut back, 4 bases at V and 2 bases at J, with 16 bases in the middle. Germline V CDR1 and CDR2: SGHNT, YYREEE (reference sequence). The CDR3 runs to 15 residues.

This chain uses TRBV7-6 with TRBJ1-4, with 10 bases fitting TRBD1. Trimming removed 5 bases from V and 7 bases from J; junction bases left unmatched: 7. This CDR3 is 15 amino acids long. The V gene's germline CDR1 is SGHVS and CDR2 FNYEAQ. The CDR3 DNA reads TGTGCCAGCAGCGCAAGGACAGGGGGGAGTGAAAAACTGTTTTTT. Its translation: CASSARTGGSEKLFF.

The chain combines TRBV6-6 with TRBJ1-1, with 8 bases aligning to TRBD1. Germline V gene sequence: CDR1 MNHNY, CDR2 SVGAGI (reference sequence). The CDR3 has 15 amino acids. J lost 0 bases, V lost 7 bases, and 7 bases had no gene match. CDR3 region: CASTRTGTLNTEAFF. Written as DNA, the CDR3 is TGTGCCAGCACCCGGACAGGGACATTGAACACTGAAGCTTTCTTT.

Concerning this clone: Compared with germline, one end of the junction differs, possibly owing to a read error. V gene TRBV6-6 combines with J gene TRBJ2-7; 11 bases are shared with TRBD2. There are 15 residues in the CDR3. Germline assignment: CDR1 MNHNY and CDR2 SVGAGI (reference sequence). The CDR3 nucleotides read TGTGCCAGCAGTACCACTAGCGGGAGCTTCAACGAGCAGCACTTC. As protein: CASSTTSGSFNEQHF.

The chain employs TRBV7-9 and TRBJ2-6; D uncertain. The germline CDR1 and CDR2 sequences are SEHNR and FQNEAQ (reference sequence). This CDR3 region has 13 residues. V lost 8 bases and J lost 0, with 5 bases in between. Here the CDR3 reads CASDSSGANVLTF. CDR3 DNA sequence: TGTGCCAGCGATAGCTCTGGGGCCAACGTCCTGACTTTC.

The V call is TRBV11-2, the J call TRBJ1-3; no reliable D call. This CDR3 is built from 12 residues. The germline CDR1 and CDR2 sequences are SGHAT and FQNNGV. Trimming removed 3 bases from V and 4 bases from J, with 4 bases in between. This chain's CDR3 is CASSFRGNTIYF. The CDR3 DNA reads as TGTGCCAGCAGCTTCAGGGGAAACACCATATATTTT. The entire variable domain, with the rest obtained from reference TRBV11-2 and TRBJ1-3, is as follows: EAGVAQSPRYKIIEKRQSVAFWCNPISGHATLYWYQQILGQGPKLLIQFQNNGVVDDSQLPKDRFSAERLKGVDSTLKIQPAKLEDSAVYLCASSFRGNTIYFGEGSWLTVV.

This clone was recorded a few times. The chain has TRBV5-5 and TRBJ1-5; D is uncertain. Germline CDR1 and CDR2: SGHKS and YYEKEE (reference sequence). The length of the CDR3 is 14 residues. V lost 2 bases to trimming and J lost 2 bases, with 8 bases between them. CDR3 sequence (DNA): TGTGCCAGCAGCTTTGGCCAGGGCAATCAGCCCCAGCATTTT. Protein: CASSFGQGNQPQHF.

CDR3 protein: CASSLSSGRHEQYF. In DNA, the CDR3 is TGTGCCAGCAGTTTATCTAGCGGGAGACACGAGCAGTACTTC. V usage is TRBV28 and J usage is TRBJ2-7; 10 positions match TRBD2. The CDR3 runs 14 residues. V was clipped by 1 base and J by 5 bases; unmatched bases: 2. Germline CDR1 is MDHEN and CDR2 is SYDVKM.

V is TRBV6-6 and J is TRBJ1-5; TRBD1 is a possible D gene (5 bases). Germline CDR1 MNHNY, CDR2 SVGAGI (reference sequence). V lost 10 bases and J 3 bases, leaving 16 bases between the germline ends. The CDR3 has 14 residues. The DNA of the CDR3 is TGTGCCACCCTAATCTCAGGGCTCAATCAGCCCCAGCATTTT. Translated: CATLISGLNQPQHF.

V usage is TRBV7-2 and J usage is TRBJ1-5; perhaps TRBD1 as D (5 bases). The CDR3 contains 14 residues. Deletions cut 3 bases from V and 4 bases from J, with 10 bases between. Germline assignment: CDR1 SGHTA and CDR2 FQGNSA. The CDR3 bases are TGTGCCAGCAGCTTCGCAACAGGTAATCAGCCCCAGCATTTT. Protein sequence: CASSFATGNQPQHF.

This chain links TRBV7-8 with TRBJ2-1; TRBD2 agrees at 9 bases. CDR3 size: 16 residues. J was trimmed by 6 bases and V by 6 bases; bases with no gene match: 12. CDR1 is SGHVS and CDR2 is FQNEAQ in the germline V gene. In DNA form, the CDR3 reads TGTGCCAGCAGGGCGGGATTGCGGGGGGGCTCCAATGAGCAGTTCTTC. Translating gives CASRAGLRGGSNEQFF.

This clone has more than one count but fewer than ten. The genes are TRBV2 and TRBJ1-1; D is possibly TRBD1 (5 bases). Germline-derived CDR1 and CDR2 are SNHLY and FYNNEI. V lost 7 bases and J lost 1, with 16 bases in between. This CDR3 has 15 amino acids. CDR3 in DNA: TGTGCCAGCAAGGAGTCGGCAGGGCAGAACACTGAAGCTTTCTTT. The encoded protein is CASKESAGQNTEAFF.

The chain joins TRBV18 to TRBJ1-5; tentatively, D is TRBD1 (5 bases). The V end lost 2 bases, the J end lost 6 bases, and 11 bases lay between the germline ends. The CDR3 runs to 14 residues. CDR1 KGHSH and CDR2 LQKENI come from the germline V gene. CDR3 amino acids: CASSPGAVGQPQHF. The CDR3 DNA sequence: TGTGCCAGCTCACCAGGGGCCGTGGGTCAGCCCCAGCATTTT. Combining the CDR3 with reference TRBV18 and TRBJ1-5 gives the whole variable domain NAGVMQNPRHLVRRRGQEARLRCSPMKGHSHVYWYRQLPEEGLKFMVYLQKENIIDESGMPKERFSAEFPKEGPSILRIQQVVRGDSAAYFCASSPGAVGQPQHFGDGTRLSIL.